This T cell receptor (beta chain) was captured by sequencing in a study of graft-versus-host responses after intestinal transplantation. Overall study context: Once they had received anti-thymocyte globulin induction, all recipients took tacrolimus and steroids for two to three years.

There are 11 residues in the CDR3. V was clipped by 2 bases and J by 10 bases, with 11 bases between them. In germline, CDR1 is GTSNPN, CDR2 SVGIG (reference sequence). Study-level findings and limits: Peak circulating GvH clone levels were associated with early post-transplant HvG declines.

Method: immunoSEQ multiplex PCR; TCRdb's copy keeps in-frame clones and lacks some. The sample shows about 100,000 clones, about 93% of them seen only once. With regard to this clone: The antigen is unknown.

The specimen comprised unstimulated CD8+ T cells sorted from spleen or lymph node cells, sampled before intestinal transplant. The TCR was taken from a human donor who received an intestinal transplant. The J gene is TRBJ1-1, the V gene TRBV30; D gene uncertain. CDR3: CAWSSDRGAFF. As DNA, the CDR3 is TGTGCCTGGAGTTCTGACCGGGGAGCTTTCTTT.